The 18 T cell receptor beta chains below come from one sample, sequenced in a study of cytomegalovirus exposure and HLA in healthy donors. This table comes from immunoSEQ multiplex PCR, and its TCRdb copy is limited to in-frame clones, with some not included. The sample lists some 80,000 clones; less than 96% were seen once. What was sequenced was PBMCs. Receptor source: a man aged 18 to 35 in good health and CMV-seropositive.

This CDR3 reads CASSVGDNPNYGYTF. The CDR3 DNA reads TGTGCCAGCAGCGTAGGGGACAATCCTAACTATGGCTACACCTTC. The rearrangement uses TRBV9 and TRBJ1-2, with D possibly TRBD1 on 6 matching bases. The CDR3 consists of 15 residues. CDR1 and CDR2 from the germline V gene are SGDLS and YYNGEE. V was pared by 0 bases and J by 0 bases, with 9 bases between.

The chain is built from TRBV11-1 and TRBJ2-7, with 11 bases that match TRBD2. Per germline, CDR1 SGHAT and CDR2 FQDESV (reference sequence). The J segment lost 2 bases and the V segment lost 3 bases, leaving 3 bases of the junction unmatched. The CDR3 has 15 amino acids. The CDR3 bases are TGTGCCAGCAGCTTGACTAGCGGGATGACCTACGAGCAGTACTTC. Its translation: CASSLTSGMTYEQYF.

This clone occurred once. The gene calls are TRBV2 and TRBJ2-1, with D perhaps TRBD2 (6 bases). Per the germline V gene, CDR1 is SNHLY and CDR2 is FYNNEI. V was cut by 8 bases and J by 7 bases, with 21 bases left in between. The CDR3 runs to 15 residues. The CDR3 DNA is TGTGCCAGCTCCCCCGACTTGGCGGGGAGAAATGAGCAGTTCTTC. Encoded protein: CASSPDLAGRNEQFF.

The V call is TRBV7-2, the J call TRBJ2-3, with TRBD2 identical over 8 bases. Per the germline V gene, CDR1 is SGHTA and CDR2 is FQGNSA. Losses at the gene ends were 0 bases for V and 9 bases for J; bases not matched to a gene: 23. There are 20 residues in the CDR3. The CDR3 protein is CASSLAYRLAHELNQGTQYF. CDR3 coding DNA: TGTGCCAGCAGCTTAGCCTACAGACTAGCGCATGAGTTGAATCAGGGCACGCAGTATTTT.

The chain links TRBV6-5 to TRBJ2-1, with D hard to call. The length of the CDR3 is 16 residues. Per the germline V gene, CDR1 is MNHEY and CDR2 is SVGAGI. Trimming took 0 bases from V and 0 from J, leaving 9 bases between them. The CDR3 is CASSYSSRSSYNEQFF. The CDR3 nucleotides read TGTGCCAGCAGTTACTCTAGCCGGAGCTCCTACAATGAGCAGTTCTTC.

This clone came up a few times. The gene calls are TRBV4-1 and TRBJ1-1; 8 positions match TRBD1. V trimming: 2 bases; J trimming: 0 bases; junction bases outside the gene matches: 8. This CDR3 spans 17 amino acids. Germline CDR1 reads MGHRA; CDR2 reads YSYEKL. The CDR3 is CASSQSYGGQVNTEAFF. The DNA of the CDR3 is TGCGCCAGCAGCCAATCTTATGGGGGACAGGTGAACACTGAAGCTTTCTTT.

The genes are TRBV19 and TRBJ1-5; tentative D call: TRBD1 (5 bases). Germline CDR1 is LNHDA and CDR2 is SQIVND (reference sequence). CDR3 length equals 15 residues. V was trimmed by 7 bases and J by 1 base, leaving 14 bases between them. In DNA, the CDR3 is TGTGCCAGTACCTCGGCCGGGGGGAGCAATCAGCCCCAGCATTTT. Its protein product is CASTSAGGSNQPQHF.

The rearrangement uses TRBV5-1 and TRBJ2-7, with 11 bases fitting TRBD2. Unmatched junction bases numbered 2, after V lost 3 bases and J lost 6 bases. Germline V lookup: CDR1 SGHRS, CDR2 YFSETQ. The CDR3 has 13 amino acids. CDR3 bases: TGCGCCAGCAGCTCGGGACTAGCGGCCGAGCAGTACTTC. Protein: CASSSGLAAEQYF. The variable domain in full, with the rest retrieved from reference TRBV5-1 and TRBJ2-7, is KAGVTQTPRYLIKTRGQQVTLSCSPISGHRSVSWYQQTPGQGLQFLFEYFSETQRNKGNFPGRFSGRQFSNSRSEMNVSTLELGDSALYLCASSSGLAAEQYFGPGTRLTVT.

The chain's CDR3 is CATSRDRQDEKLFF. CDR3 DNA sequence: TGTGCCACCAGCAGAGATCGACAGGATGAAAAACTGTTTTTT. This chain links TRBV15 with TRBJ1-4, with D possibly TRBD1 on 6 matching bases. Trimming stripped 0 bases from V and 6 bases from J, with 8 bases between. The CDR3 extends over 14 amino acids. From germline, CDR1 is LNHNV and CDR2 YYDKDF (reference sequence).

This clone occurred a few times. Other DNA sequences in the same sample also yield this CDR3. The rearrangement links TRBV2 to TRBJ2-3; D not certain. Per the germline V gene, CDR1 is SNHLY and CDR2 is FYNNEI. The CDR3 has 11 residues. V lost 6 bases, J lost 2 bases, and 3 bases lay in between. In DNA form, the CDR3 reads TGTGCCAGCAGCTACACAGATACGCAGTATTTT. Its protein product is CASSYTDTQYF.

This clone was recorded only once. This rearrangement joins TRBV19 to TRBJ2-7, with D possibly being TRBD1 (5 bases). V was trimmed by 3 bases and J by 3 bases, leaving 18 bases between them. The CDR3 consists of 16 residues. Germline values: CDR1 LNHDA, CDR2 SQIVND (reference sequence). CDR3: CASSIRGRVSLYEQYF. Here the CDR3 DNA reads TGTGCCAGTAGTATTAGGGGCAGGGTAAGCCTCTACGAGCAGTACTTC. The whole variable domain, filled in from reference TRBV19 and TRBJ2-7, reads DGGITQSPKYLFRKEGQNVTLSCEQNLNHDAMYWYRQDPGQGLRLIYYSQIVNDFQKGDIAEGYSVSREKKESFPLTVTSAQKNPTAFYLCASSIRGRVSLYEQYFGPGTRLTVT.

The V call is TRBV4-2, the J call TRBJ2-2, with D uncertain. Germline loops: CDR1 LGHNA, CDR2 YNFKEQ. The CDR3 is 14 residues long. V lost 3 bases, J lost 2 bases, and 7 bases lay in between. The CDR3 DNA follows: TGTGCCAGCAGCCAGGGCATAAACACCGGGGAGCTGTTTTTT. Translated: CASSQGINTGELFF.

V and J are TRBV6-6 and TRBJ1-1; D gene unclear. Trimming cost V 2 bases and J 3 bases, with 4 bases left between them. CDR1 is MNHNY, CDR2 SVGAGI, per germline (reference sequence). This CDR3 is 12 amino acids long. Here the CDR3 DNA reads TGTGCCAGCAGTTACATAGACACTGAAGCTTTCTTT. It encodes CASSYIDTEAFF.

The rearrangement joins TRBV23-1 to TRBJ2-7, with 12 bases that match TRBD2. TRBV23-1 is designated an ORF whose function remains uncertain. The V segment lost 7 bases and the J segment 6 bases; nucleotides outside the gene matches: 19. There are 18 residues in the CDR3. This CDR3 reads CASTPRPSGRAGGGEQYF. CDR3 coding DNA: TGCGCCAGCACCCCCCGTCCTAGCGGGAGGGCCGGGGGTGGCGAGCAGTACTTC.

V and J are TRBV11-2 and TRBJ1-2, with 9 bases aligning to TRBD1. V shed 1 base, J shed 3 bases, and the junction held 3 bases outside the gene matches. Germline lookup yields CDR1 SGHAT and CDR2 FQNNGV. The CDR3 runs 15 residues. The CDR3 is CASSLAQGAHYGYTF. The CDR3, as DNA: TGTGCCAGCAGCTTAGCACAGGGGGCTCACTATGGCTACACCTTC.

The genes are TRBV10-1 and TRBJ1-1; TRBD1 matches at 7 bases. The germline V gene has CDR1 WNHNN and CDR2 SYGVQD (reference sequence). With 5 bases clipped from V and 1 base from J, the junction kept 4 bases outside the gene matches. The CDR3 runs to 14 residues. CDR3 sequence: CASSPGGRNTEAFF. CDR3 DNA: TGCGCCAGCAGTCCAGGGGGGAGGAACACTGAAGCTTTCTTT.

This chain connects TRBV28 to TRBJ1-3; D is uncertain. V lost 7 bases to trimming and J lost 0 bases, with 7 bases between them. This CDR3 spans 13 amino acids. Germline loops: CDR1 MDHEN, CDR2 SYDVKM. CDR3 protein: CASITSSGNTIYF. For the CDR3, the DNA is TGTGCCAGCATCACAAGCTCTGGAAACACCATATATTTT.

This clone occurred once. The genes are TRBV6-5 and TRBJ1-5; D is possibly TRBD1 (5 bases). Trimming pared 2 bases from V and 9 bases from J, leaving 14 bases between. Germline loops: CDR1 MNHEY, CDR2 SVGAGI. CDR3 length equals 14 residues. The CDR3 coding sequence is TGTGCCAGCAGTTACGGGGGAGGCAAGTGGCCCCAGCATTTT. It translates to CASSYGGGKWPQHF.